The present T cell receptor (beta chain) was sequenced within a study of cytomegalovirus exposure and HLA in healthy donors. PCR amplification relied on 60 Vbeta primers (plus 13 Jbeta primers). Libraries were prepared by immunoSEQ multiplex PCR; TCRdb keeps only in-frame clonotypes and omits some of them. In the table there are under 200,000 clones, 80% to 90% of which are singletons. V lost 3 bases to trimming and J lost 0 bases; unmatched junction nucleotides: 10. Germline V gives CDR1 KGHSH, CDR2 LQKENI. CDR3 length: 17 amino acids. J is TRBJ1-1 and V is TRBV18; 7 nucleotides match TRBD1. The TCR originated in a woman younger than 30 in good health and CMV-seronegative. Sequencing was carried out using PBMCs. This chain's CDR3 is CASSPQRQGVMNTEAFF. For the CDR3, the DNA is TGTGCCAGCTCACCCCAGCGACAGGGAGTGATGAACACTGAAGCTTTCTTT.